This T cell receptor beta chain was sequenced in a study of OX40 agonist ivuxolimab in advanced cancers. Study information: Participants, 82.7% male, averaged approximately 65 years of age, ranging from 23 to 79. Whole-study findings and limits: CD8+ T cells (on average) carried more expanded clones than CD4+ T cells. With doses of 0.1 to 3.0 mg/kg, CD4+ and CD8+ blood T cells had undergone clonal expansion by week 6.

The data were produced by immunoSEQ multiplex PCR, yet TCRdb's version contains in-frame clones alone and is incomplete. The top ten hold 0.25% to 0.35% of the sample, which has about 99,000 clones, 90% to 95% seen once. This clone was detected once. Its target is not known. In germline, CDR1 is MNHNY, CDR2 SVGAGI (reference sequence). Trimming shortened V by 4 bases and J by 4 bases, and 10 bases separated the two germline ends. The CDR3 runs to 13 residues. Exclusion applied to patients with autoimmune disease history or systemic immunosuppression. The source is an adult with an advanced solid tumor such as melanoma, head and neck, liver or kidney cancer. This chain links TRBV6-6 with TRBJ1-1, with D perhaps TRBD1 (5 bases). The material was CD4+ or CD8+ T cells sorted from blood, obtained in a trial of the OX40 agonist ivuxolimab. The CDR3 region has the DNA TGTGCCAGCAGTTTTCGGGGGGGCACTGAAGCTTTCTTT. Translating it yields CASSFRGGTEAFF.